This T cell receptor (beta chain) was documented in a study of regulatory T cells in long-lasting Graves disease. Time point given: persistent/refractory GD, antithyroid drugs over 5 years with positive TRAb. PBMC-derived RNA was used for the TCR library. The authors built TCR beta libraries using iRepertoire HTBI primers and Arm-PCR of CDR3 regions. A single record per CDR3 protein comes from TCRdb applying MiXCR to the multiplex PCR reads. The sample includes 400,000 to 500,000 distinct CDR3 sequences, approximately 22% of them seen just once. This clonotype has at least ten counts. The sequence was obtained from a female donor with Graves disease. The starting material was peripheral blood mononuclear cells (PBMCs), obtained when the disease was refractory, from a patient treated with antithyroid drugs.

The chain's CDR3 is CASSYSVAVSYEQYF. The CDR3 DNA reads as TGTGCCAGCAGTTACTCAGTGGCGGTCTCCTACGAGCAGTACTTC. V is TRBV6-5 and J is TRBJ2-7; D unresolved. CDR1 and CDR2 from the germline V gene are MNHEY and SVGAGI. V lost 0 bases, J lost 0 bases, and 9 bases lay in between. There are 15 residues in the CDR3.